This T cell receptor (beta chain) was documented in a study of T cell repertoires in cytomegalovirus infection. V dropped 5 bases and J dropped 7 bases, with 17 bases sitting between them. Germline V gene data show CDR1 as SGHTA and CDR2 as FQGNSA. The CDR3 consists of 15 residues. This clonotype was picked up many times. TCRdb fed the reads into MiXCR, producing one record per CDR3 protein. The table shows 85,000 to 120,000 distinct CDR3 sequences, with 16% occurring only once. This clonotype was obtained from a human donor in good health (CMV status not recorded). Some clones in this sample may be carry-over from other donors' samples. Sequencing input: PBMCs. The gene calls are TRBV7-2 and TRBJ1-4; D gene unclear. The CDR3 region has the DNA TGTGCCAGCAGCCCGACGACCGACGCGTTTGAAAAACTGTTTTTT. Translating gives CASSPTTDAFEKLFF. The variable domain in full, completed from reference TRBV7-2 and TRBJ1-4, reads GAGVSQSPSNKVTEKGKDVELRCDPISGHTALYWYRQSLGQGLEFLIYFQGNSAPDKSGLPSDRFSAERTGGSVSTLTIQRTQQEDSAVYLCASSPTTDAFEKLFFGSGTQLSVL.